Below are 12 T cell receptor beta chains sequenced from a single sample in a study of CD8+CD57+ T cells in acquired aplastic anemia (dated by TCRdb to the late 2010s). TCRdb lists the instrument as Illumina HiSeq 2000. Genomic DNA was used as template for profiling of TCR beta VDJ combinations and CDR3 sequences. TCRdb reworked the public reads: Q25 trimming with fastp, MiXCR clone assembly, productive beta chains retained. Each entry merges the rows of one CDR3 protein and shows their most common DNA and genes. The sample table holds approximately 190,000 distinct CDR3 sequences, of which roughly half were seen once. 9.7% of the sample is in the top ten clones. Flow cytometry had shown CD8+CD57+ cell expansion in the patients selected for sequencing. Sequencing was performed on sorted CD4+, CD8+, or CD8+CD57+ T cells (not recorded which) from PBMCs. Receptors were obtained from a human donor with aplastic anemia.

The J gene is TRBJ1-2, the V gene TRBV7-9, with D possibly matching TRBD1 (6 bases). CDR1 SEHNR and CDR2 FQNEAQ come from the germline V gene (reference sequence). The V and J ends lost 5 bases and 8 bases respectively, with 18 bases between them. The CDR3 is 14 amino acids. CDR3 sequence reads: CASSRLGAGGGYTF. CDR3 coding DNA: TGTGCCAGCAGCCGGTTGGGGGCAGGCGGGGGCTACACCTTC.

The chain employs TRBV7-2 and TRBJ1-1; weak D call: TRBD1 (6 bases). The CDR3 contains 14 residues. Germline V lookup: CDR1 SGHTA, CDR2 FQGNSA. Trimming stripped 2 bases from V and 4 bases from J, with 11 bases between. In DNA form, the CDR3 reads TGTGCCAGCAGCTTAAGTCAGGGGATCACTGAAGCTTTCTTT. This sequence encodes CASSLSQGITEAFF.

This chain connects TRBV4-2 to TRBJ1-1; D may be TRBD1 (5 bases). The length of the CDR3 is 17 residues. CDR1 is LGHNA, CDR2 YNFKEQ, per germline. V lost 7 bases and J lost 1, with 22 bases in between. The CDR3 here is CASITSWGGIGNTEAFF. The CDR3 DNA sequence: TGTGCCAGCATCACATCCTGGGGGGGGATTGGGAACACTGAAGCTTTCTTT.

This chain joins TRBV29-1 and TRBJ2-7; 10 bases agree with TRBD1. This CDR3 region has 12 residues. Germline loops: CDR1 SQVTM, CDR2 ANQGSEA. V lost 7 bases to trimming and J lost 2 bases; unmatched junction nucleotides: 2. The CDR3 DNA sequence: TGCAGCGCCGGGACAGGGGCCTACGAGCAGTACTTC. This codes for CSAGTGAYEQYF.

The sample holds a few counts of this clonotype. The chain is built from TRBV10-3 and TRBJ2-7, with TRBD1 matching over 10 bases. CDR1 ENHRY and CDR2 SYGVKD come from the germline V gene. The V segment lost 0 bases and the J segment 2 bases; nucleotides outside the gene matches: 4. This CDR3 contains 16 residues. The CDR3 sequence: CAISESRGTGAYEQYF. As DNA, the CDR3 is TGTGCCATCAGTGAGTCGAGGGGGACAGGGGCCTACGAGCAGTACTTC.

This chain uses TRBV2 with TRBJ1-6; no firm D call. Germline values: CDR1 SNHLY, CDR2 FYNNEI. The CDR3 contains 15 residues. V was cut by 5 bases and J by 9 bases, with 17 bases left in between. CDR3 protein: CASSQEANNGSPLHF. As DNA, the CDR3 is TGTGCCAGCAGTCAAGAGGCCAATAATGGTTCACCCCTCCACTTT.

This clonotype occurred many times. J is TRBJ2-7 and V is TRBV5-8; TRBD2 aligns across 11 bases. From germline, CDR1 is SGHTS and CDR2 YDEGEE. The CDR3 is 15 amino acids. The junction had 2 bases not matched to a gene; V was cut back by 3 bases and J by 0 bases. CDR3 coding DNA: TGTGCCAGCAGCTGGGGGACTAGCGGCTCCTACGAGCAGTACTTC. Translated: CASSWGTSGSYEQYF. The variable domain in full, with the rest retrieved from reference TRBV5-8 and TRBJ2-7, is EAGVTQSPTHLIKTRGQQATLRCSPISGHTSVYWYQQALGLGLQFLLWYDEGEERNRGNFPPRFSGRQFPNYSSELNVNALELEDSALYLCASSWGTSGSYEQYFGPGTRLTVT.

This clonotype appeared many times. The V call is TRBV20-1, the J call TRBJ2-5, with D unresolved. Germline assignment: CDR1 DFQATT and CDR2 SNEGSKA (reference sequence). CDR3 size: 13 residues. V was trimmed by 0 bases and J by 2 bases, leaving 7 bases between them. CDR3 DNA: TGCAGTGCTAGAGATGCCCAGCAAGAGACCCAGTACTTC. It yields the protein CSARDAQQETQYF.

V usage is TRBV29-1 and J usage is TRBJ1-2; D perhaps matches TRBD1 (6 bases). V lost 4 bases to trimming and J lost 4 bases, with 19 bases between them. The CDR3 sequence is 15 residues long. From germline, CDR1 is SQVTM and CDR2 ANQGSEA. The CDR3 reads CSVVWDGATGYGYTF. DNA for the CDR3: TGCAGCGTTGTGTGGGATGGGGCGACAGGCTATGGCTACACCTTC.

As concerns this clonotype: Germline is not matched at one junction end, which may reflect a read error. The rearrangement joins TRBV10-3 to TRBJ2-1; the D is unclear. Germline V CDR1 and CDR2: ENHRY, SYGVKD. The CDR3 has 14 residues. The CDR3 here is CATSEVGHLGEQFF. The CDR3 bases are TGTGCCACCAGTGAGGTGGGTCACTTGGGTGAGCAGTTCTTC.

This clonotype has just one count. A read error may explain this, as a much larger clone is one base away. Because the CDR3 is missing its conserved closing phenylalanine or tryptophan, this is likely a read error. The CDR3 is CASLQGSADTDTQYL. The DNA of the CDR3 is TGCGCCAGTCTACAGGGGTCCGCCGATACAGATACGCAGTATCTT. The chain has TRBV5-1 and TRBJ2-3; 7 bases fit TRBD1. The CDR3 extends over 15 amino acids. The germline V gene encodes CDR1 SGHRS and CDR2 YFSETQ. The V segment lost 8 bases and the J segment 3 bases; nucleotides outside the gene matches: 12.

As regards this clonotype: The missing conserved phenylalanine or tryptophan at the end of this CDR3 makes a read error likely. The genes are TRBV10-1 and TRBJ1-2; D is perhaps TRBD1 (5 bases). With 6 bases removed from V and 8 bases from J, the gap between germline ends came to 16 bases. The CDR3 contains 13 residues. The germline gives CDR1 WNHNN, CDR2 SYGVQD (reference sequence). The CDR3 DNA is TGCGCCAGCAGACCGGGACCAGGAGACGGCTACACCTGC. It is translated as CASRPGPGDGYTC.